The present T cell receptor beta chain was sequenced within a study of blood T cell repertoires in COVID-19. Study background: Material from acute and convalescent COVID-19 was sourced from the United States, Italy and Spain.

The CDR3 is 14 residues long. CDR1 and CDR2 (germline): SGHTA, FQGNSA. V lost 5 bases, J lost 6 bases, and 5 bases stayed unmatched. Profiling relied on immunoSEQ multiplex PCR, and the TCRdb table lists in-frame clones only, not all of them. The data hold some 260,000 clones, with around 88% observed a single time. The specimen sequenced was peripheral blood. This rearrangement joins TRBV7-2 to TRBJ2-1; 9 nucleotides line up with TRBD2. This TCR derives from a man aged 80 or over with acute or convalescent COVID-19. DNA of the CDR3: TGTGCCAGCAGCCTTAGCGGGAGAAGCAATGAGCAGTTCTTC. Translated: CASSLSGRSNEQFF.